This TCR beta chain derives from a study of blood T cell repertoires in COVID-19 (dated by TCRdb to 2018 to 2020). In the study overall: Samples from collaborators originated in the United States, Italy and Spain and spanned both the acute and convalescent phases of COVID-19. The material from the prospective study consisted of cDNA or gDNA derived from T cells, B-cell-depleted T cells, or PBMCs. The dataset comprised deeply sampled blood TCRbeta repertoires from subjects exposed to, actively infected with, or recovered from COVID-19. The repertoires were released in a freely available public database meant as a resource for research on the immune response to SARS-CoV-2. Samples came from the ongoing ImmuneRACE study (first 160 participants) plus 1,254 subjects from 6 global collaborators. Nearly every sample came with metadata listing a de-identified subject ID, COVID-19 status, age in years and sex. Where HLA class I and class II types were available, the types were taken from metadata supplied by the sample provider, not from assay-based typing. General findings and caveats noted by the study authors: The amount of clinical and demographic metadata varied by source and participant and was provided uncurated.

TCRbeta CDR3 regions were amplified from genomic DNA using the immunoSEQ Assay, a bias-controlled multiplex PCR. In the authors' own workflow: Within the assay, amplification of reference gene primers was used to estimate how many nucleated cells each sample contained. Sequence reads were collapsed and filtered to measure the absolute abundance of every unique TCRbeta CDR3 rearrangement. For each sample, productive Simpson clonality was calculated by taking the square root of Simpson's diversity index across productive rearrangements. TCRdb's version of the immuneACCESS table is confined to in-frame rearrangements and falls short of the full clone set. An unresolved V gene accounts for under half of the shortfall where checked; the remainder is of unknown origin. The V and J calls and clone size are taken from that table; D and trimming were inferred from the DNA. For this sample the table gives around 300,000 clones, of which roughly 90% were detected only once. The ten most abundant clones make up over 2% of the sample.

A note on this clone: No antigen is known for it. Nothing much larger sits one base from this clone, and base qualities are not available.

The CDR3, from cysteine to phenylalanine, totals 14 residues. Only the CDR3 portion is preserved as DNA: 42 bases, with reading frame beginning at the first base. From the germline V gene (reference sequence), CDR1 is GTSNPN and CDR2 is SVGIG. Trimming removed 8 bases from V and 4 bases from J, leaving 20 bases between the germline ends. In Seattle, one collaborating source enrolled patients while the infection was active and tracked those patients longitudinally over the course of disease. Each collaborating institution followed its own protocols to collect whole blood in K2EDTA tubes. Collaborator samples were shipped for TCRbeta analysis as frozen whole blood, isolated PBMCs, or DNA extracted from either sample type.

Rearrangement joined TRBV30 to TRBJ1-1, and possibly TRBD1, on 5 matching bases. The specimen was peripheral blood. The TCR comes from a woman in her twenties or thirties with COVID-19, enrolled during active disease. CDR3 loop: CALSPRGSGTEAFF. DNA sequence: TGTGCCCTCTCCCCCCGGGGGAGCGGCACTGAAGCTTTCTTT.